This passage covers 31 T cell receptor beta chains from one sample sequenced in a study of beta chain features in type 1 diabetes. Study results and caveats: In all four CD4+ subsets, TCRB CDR3 length was significantly, moderately reduced in type 1 diabetes.

The sequenced template was cDNA made from the entire isolated RNA. TCRdb's table, derived via immunoSEQ multiplex PCR, lists solely in-frame clones and lacks some. Altogether 20,000 to 30,000 clones are present, under 50% being singletons, with the ten largest covering approximately 0.3%. These receptors have no identified antigens. The sequenced sample consisted of stem cell memory CD4+ T cells from blood. Source of these receptors: a man in his thirties or forties with type 1 diabetes.

J is TRBJ2-5 and V is TRBV5-1, with D tentatively TRBD1 (6 bases). Germline V CDR1 and CDR2: SGHRS, YFSETQ. Trimming removed 4 bases from V and 1 base from J, with 11 bases in between. CDR3 length: 14 amino acids. CDR3 sequence (DNA): TGCGCCAGCAGCCGACAGGACAGCCAAGAGACCCAGTACTTC. Its protein is CASSRQDSQETQYF.

J is TRBJ2-4 and V is TRBV2; 8 positions match TRBD1. The CDR3 runs to 15 residues. From germline, CDR1 is SNHLY and CDR2 FYNNEI. Trimming cost V 6 bases and J 6 bases; bases outside gene matches: 10. CDR3 loop: CASSQRGQAGNIQYF. The CDR3, as DNA: TGTGCCAGCAGCCAAAGGGGACAGGCGGGAAACATTCAGTACTTC.

In its sample, this clone was seen once. The genes are TRBV27 and TRBJ1-2; 8 bases fit TRBD1. V was clipped by 4 bases and J by 4 bases; unmatched bases: 5. The germline gives CDR1 MNHEY, CDR2 SMNVEV (reference sequence). CDR3 length equals 14 residues. As DNA, the CDR3 is TGTGCCAGCAGTTCGGGACAGGTGCCCTATGGCTACACCTTC. Protein product: CASSSGQVPYGYTF.

The chain uses TRBV12-5 and TRBJ2-1; no definite D call. The CDR3 length is 13 residues. V was cut by 6 bases and J by 0 bases, with 6 bases left in between. Germline V gives CDR1 LGHNT, CDR2 FRNRAP. The CDR3 DNA follows: TGTGCTAGTGGGAGCCCCTCCTACAATGAGCAGTTCTTC. Translating it yields CASGSPSYNEQFF. Drawing the rest from reference TRBV12-5 and TRBJ2-1, the complete variable domain is DARVTQTPRHKVTEMGQEVTMRCQPILGHNTVFWYRQTMMQGLELLAYFRNRAPLDDSGMPKDRFSAEMPDATLATLKIQPSEPRDSAVYFCASGSPSYNEQFFGPGTRLTVL.

The chain has TRBV29-1 and TRBJ2-2; no definite D call. V gave up 4 bases and J gave up 0 bases, with 6 bases separating them. Per germline, CDR1 SQVTM and CDR2 ANQGSEA. The CDR3 is made up of 13 amino acids. This CDR3 reads CSVGQTNTGELFF. CDR3 DNA: TGCAGCGTTGGCCAGACGAACACCGGGGAGCTGTTTTTT.

The genes are TRBV30 and TRBJ2-3; TRBD1 aligns across 8 bases. The CDR3 is 15 amino acids. Germline lookup yields CDR1 GTSNPN and CDR2 SVGIG (reference sequence). Trimming at V came to 1 base and at J to 1 base, leaving 4 bases not matched to a gene. The CDR3 region is CAWSGTGMGTDTQYF. In DNA form, the CDR3 reads TGTGCCTGGAGTGGGACAGGGATGGGCACAGATACGCAGTATTTT.

The chain combines TRBV5-1 with TRBJ2-5, with 8 bases lining up with TRBD1. The CDR3 totals 15 residues. The germline CDR1 and CDR2 sequences are SGHRS and YFSETQ. V dropped 0 bases and J dropped 1; count of bases not matched to a gene: 2. CDR3 bases: TGCGCCAGCAGCTTGGTCGGACAGGGCCAAGAGACCCAGTACTTC. As protein: CASSLVGQGQETQYF.

The sample holds a few counts of this clone. This chain links TRBV7-9 with TRBJ2-5; the match to TRBD1 covers 8 bases. This CDR3 contains 16 residues. Trimming at V came to 0 bases and at J to 5 bases, leaving 8 bases not matched to a gene. The germline V gene has CDR1 SEHNR and CDR2 FQNEAQ (reference sequence). CDR3 residues: CASSLAPWTGQETQYF. The CDR3 DNA reads TGTGCCAGCAGCTTAGCCCCTTGGACAGGGCAGGAGACCCAGTACTTC.

CDR3 nucleotide sequence: TGTGCCACCAGCAGAGATCTCGTCGGGAAAAACATTCAGTACTTC. It encodes CATSRDLVGKNIQYF. The chain has TRBV15 and TRBJ2-4; D not certain. CDR3 length equals 15 residues. CDR1 and CDR2 from the germline V gene are LNHNV and YYDKDF (reference sequence). Trimming removed 0 bases from V and 4 bases from J, with 10 bases in between.

This clone showed up just a few times. The chain couples TRBV18 to TRBJ1-2; D is ambiguous. Deletions cut 3 bases from V and 4 bases from J, with 12 bases between. CDR1 and CDR2 from the germline V gene are KGHSH and LQKENI. The CDR3 has 14 residues. The CDR3: CASSPPGTIYGYTF. DNA for the CDR3: TGTGCCAGCTCACCGCCAGGCACGATCTATGGCTACACCTTC. Variable domain in full (rest from reference TRBV18 and TRBJ1-2): NAGVMQNPRHLVRRRGQEARLRCSPMKGHSHVYWYRQLPEEGLKFMVYLQKENIIDESGMPKERFSAEFPKEGPSILRIQQVVRGDSAAYFCASSPPGTIYGYTFGSGTRLTVV.

This clone was picked up a small number of times. The chain has TRBV6-1 and TRBJ1-1; D possibly corresponds to TRBD1 (6 bases). From germline, CDR1 is MNHNS and CDR2 SASEGT. This CDR3 is built from 18 residues. Trimming took off 4 bases at V and 2 bases at J, with 23 bases between the two ends. The CDR3 DNA follows: TGTGCCAGCAGTGGTAGGGACATCCCCTTTCGGTCAAACACTGAAGCTTTCTTT. As protein: CASSGRDIPFRSNTEAFF.

This rearrangement joins TRBV5-1 to TRBJ1-1, with unresolved D. The germline V and J ends were trimmed by 6 bases and 1 base, with 10 bases remaining between them. The germline gives CDR1 SGHRS, CDR2 YFSETQ. There are 13 residues in the CDR3. The chain's CDR3 is CASNEQPNTEAFF. The CDR3 bases are TGCGCCAGCAATGAACAGCCGAACACTGAAGCTTTCTTT. Based on the CDR3 plus reference TRBV5-1 and TRBJ1-1, the full variable domain is KAGVTQTPRYLIKTRGQQVTLSCSPISGHRSVSWYQQTPGQGLQFLFEYFSETQRNKGNFPGRFSGRQFSNSRSEMNVSTLELGDSALYLCASNEQPNTEAFFGQGTRLTVV.

The V call is TRBV28, the J call TRBJ2-7; TRBD2 matches at 15 bases. The CDR3 consists of 15 residues. CDR1 is MDHEN and CDR2 is SYDVKM in the germline V gene. CDR3 DNA: TGTGCTGTAGGGACTAGCGGGAGGTACACCTACGAGCAGTACTTC. Its protein is CAVGTSGRYTYEQYF.

J is TRBJ2-3 and V is TRBV10-3; TRBD2 might be the D (5 bases). The V gene lost 8 bases and the J gene lost 0 bases, with 9 bases spanning the gap. CDR3 length equals 13 residues. Per the germline V gene, CDR1 is ENHRY and CDR2 is SYGVKD. The CDR3 loop is CAILERSTDTQYF. Written as DNA, the CDR3 is TGTGCCATCCTCGAGCGGAGCACAGATACGCAGTATTTT.

This chain links TRBV6-5 with TRBJ1-1; 8 nucleotides line up with TRBD1. This CDR3 comprises 13 residues. Losses at the gene ends were 8 bases for V and 6 bases for J; bases not matched to a gene: 8. Per the germline V gene, CDR1 is MNHEY and CDR2 is SVGAGI. The CDR3 DNA follows: TGTGCCAGCGGCCAGGGGGCTGGCGCTGAAGCTTTCTTT. Residues: CASGQGAGAEAFF.

This clone has a handful of counts. The chain joins TRBV6-5 to TRBJ2-7; the match to TRBD2 covers 8 bases. CDR3 size: 14 residues. After removal of 8 bases from V and 5 bases from J, the junction contained 11 bases not matched to a gene. Germline lookup yields CDR1 MNHEY and CDR2 SVGAGI. CDR3 region: CASHDGRALNEQYF. Here the CDR3 DNA reads TGTGCCAGCCATGACGGGAGGGCCCTCAACGAGCAGTACTTC.

This chain uses TRBV5-4 with TRBJ1-2; unclear D gene. The germline gives CDR1 SGHNT, CDR2 YYREEE (reference sequence). The length of the CDR3 is 14 residues. Trimming shortened V by 2 bases and J by 7 bases, and 15 bases separated the two germline ends. The chain's CDR3 is CASSFPGSVGGYTF. CDR3 sequence (DNA): TGTGCCAGCAGCTTTCCCGGGTCAGTGGGTGGCTACACCTTC.

The genes are TRBV11-3 and TRBJ1-2, with TRBD1 as a possible D gene (6 bases). Per the germline V gene, CDR1 is SGHNT and CDR2 is YENEEA. The CDR3 length is 15 residues. V lost 5 bases and J 6 bases, leaving 19 bases between the germline ends. CDR3 protein: CASSPYPLRGNGYTF. The DNA for the CDR3 is TGTGCCAGCAGCCCGTATCCCCTTAGGGGGAATGGCTACACCTTC.

The V and J genes are TRBV18 and TRBJ2-2; D not certain. The CDR3 runs to 13 residues. CDR1 and CDR2 (germline): KGHSH, LQKENI. V shed 2 bases and J shed 4 bases, with 5 bases lying between them. CDR3 nucleotides: TGTGCCAGCTCACCATTAGCCACCGGGGAGCTGTTTTTT. It yields the protein CASSPLATGELFF.

J is TRBJ1-1 and V is TRBV12-5; D uncertain. Germline CDR1 reads LGHNT; CDR2 reads FRNRAP. This CDR3 region has 14 residues. V was shortened by 5 bases and J by 1 base, with 11 bases between the two germline ends. As DNA, the CDR3 is TGTGCTAGTGGTCTTGGAGTGGGGAACACTGAAGCTTTCTTT. Translation gives CASGLGVGNTEAFF.

This clone was seen just once. The chain has TRBV5-8 and TRBJ2-3; D remains ambiguous. The CDR3 runs to 13 residues. Trimming took off 2 bases at V and 7 bases at J, with 11 bases between the two ends. From germline, CDR1 is SGHTS and CDR2 YDEGEE. CDR3 coding DNA: TGTGCCAGCAGCTTCGTCAGAACAAATACGCAGTATTTT. It codes for CASSFVRTNTQYF. The full variable domain, with the rest looked up from reference TRBV5-8 and TRBJ2-3, is EAGVTQSPTHLIKTRGQQATLRCSPISGHTSVYWYQQALGLGLQFLLWYDEGEERNRGNFPPRFSGRQFPNYSSELNVNALELEDSALYLCASSFVRTNTQYFGPGTRLTVL.

In nucleotides, the CDR3 is TGTGCCAGCAGTGAACGGACTAGCGGGATAGGTGAGCAGTTCTTC. It is translated as CASSERTSGIGEQFF. This chain connects TRBV2 to TRBJ2-1, with TRBD2 matching 12 bases. The CDR3 spans 15 residues. The germline V gene encodes CDR1 SNHLY and CDR2 FYNNEI. Unmatched junction bases numbered 5, after V lost 2 bases and J lost 9 bases.

This clone has a handful of counts. The chain links TRBV6-5 to TRBJ2-7; D may be TRBD1 (7 bases). The CDR3 is 15 amino acids. In germline, CDR1 is MNHEY, CDR2 SVGAGI. V gave up 0 bases and J gave up 1 base, with 10 bases separating them. CDR3 sequence: CASSYSAGGSYEQYF. The CDR3, as DNA: TGTGCCAGCAGTTACTCTGCAGGGGGGTCCTACGAGCAGTACTTC.

The rearrangement joins TRBV5-1 to TRBJ1-2; 8 bases match TRBD1. The ends lost 4 bases at V and 4 bases at J; junction bases unmatched: 6. This CDR3 comprises 14 residues. Germline assignment: CDR1 SGHRS and CDR2 YFSETQ. The CDR3 region has the DNA TGCGCCAGCAGCCCGAGGACAGGGACCTATGGCTACACCTTC. It is translated as CASSPRTGTYGYTF.

This clone appeared a single time. The V call is TRBV7-6, the J call TRBJ1-2; unclear D gene. The V end lost 2 bases, the J end lost 4 bases, and 11 bases lay between the germline ends. CDR3 length: 14 residues. Germline V gene lookup returns CDR1 SGHVS and CDR2 FNYEAQ. The CDR3 reads CASSLNPTLYGYTF. The CDR3 bases are TGTGCCAGCAGCTTAAATCCTACCCTCTATGGCTACACCTTC.

In this sample, this clone turned up a few times. The chain uses TRBV5-1 and TRBJ2-5; D is ambiguous. V lost 4 bases, J lost 2 bases, and 3 bases lay in between. Germline assignment: CDR1 SGHRS and CDR2 YFSETQ. CDR3 length: 11 residues. CDR3 in DNA: TGCGCCAGCAGCCGGCAAGAGACCCAGTACTTC. Amino acid sequence: CASSRQETQYF.

This clone was recorded only once. J is TRBJ1-1 and V is TRBV30, with 7 bases aligning to TRBD1. The CDR3 is 12 amino acids. Germline CDR1 GTSNPN, CDR2 SVGIG (reference sequence). CDR3 coding DNA: TGTGCGTCACAGGGGAGCGACACTGAAGCTTTCTTT. It encodes CASQGSDTEAFF.

This clone appeared a few times. The rearrangement uses TRBV5-1 and TRBJ2-3; D gene unclear. The CDR3 loop spans 13 amino acids. CDR1 SGHRS and CDR2 YFSETQ come from the germline V gene. V gave up 4 bases and J gave up 0 bases, with 6 bases separating them. The CDR3 is CASSATSTDTQYF. The CDR3 nucleotides read TGCGCCAGCAGCGCAACTAGCACAGATACGCAGTATTTT.

This rearrangement joins TRBV7-2 to TRBJ1-6, with TRBD1 as a possible D gene (6 bases). The V and J ends lost 2 bases and 13 bases respectively, with 15 bases between them. The CDR3 is made up of 14 amino acids. Germline values: CDR1 SGHTA, CDR2 FQGNSA. As DNA, the CDR3 is TGTGCCAGCAGCTTAAACAGGGTCCAATCGCCCCTCCACTTT. Translation gives CASSLNRVQSPLHF.

The gene calls are TRBV2 and TRBJ2-2; 8 bases are a match to TRBD1. Losses at the gene ends were 6 bases for V and 1 base for J; bases not matched to a gene: 1. This CDR3 has 14 residues. Germline V lookup: CDR1 SNHLY, CDR2 FYNNEI. The CDR3 region has the DNA TGTGCCAGCAGACAGGGGGAGAACACCGGGGAGCTGTTTTTT. Residues: CASRQGENTGELFF.

The rearrangement uses TRBV9 and TRBJ1-1; D unclear. Germline CDR1 and CDR2: SGDLS and YYNGEE. The CDR3 runs 14 residues. Trimming took 0 bases from V and 9 from J, leaving 15 bases between them. DNA for the CDR3: TGTGCCAGCAGCGTAGCTACGGGGTCTCCCCAAGCTTTCTTT. It translates to CASSVATGSPQAFF. Full variable domain (outside the CDR3, taken from reference TRBV9 and TRBJ1-1): DSGVTQTPKHLITATGQRVTLRCSPRSGDLSVYWYQQSLDQGLQFLIQYYNGEERAKGNILERFSAQQFPDLHSELNLSSLELGDSALYFCASSVATGSPQAFFGQGTRLTVV.